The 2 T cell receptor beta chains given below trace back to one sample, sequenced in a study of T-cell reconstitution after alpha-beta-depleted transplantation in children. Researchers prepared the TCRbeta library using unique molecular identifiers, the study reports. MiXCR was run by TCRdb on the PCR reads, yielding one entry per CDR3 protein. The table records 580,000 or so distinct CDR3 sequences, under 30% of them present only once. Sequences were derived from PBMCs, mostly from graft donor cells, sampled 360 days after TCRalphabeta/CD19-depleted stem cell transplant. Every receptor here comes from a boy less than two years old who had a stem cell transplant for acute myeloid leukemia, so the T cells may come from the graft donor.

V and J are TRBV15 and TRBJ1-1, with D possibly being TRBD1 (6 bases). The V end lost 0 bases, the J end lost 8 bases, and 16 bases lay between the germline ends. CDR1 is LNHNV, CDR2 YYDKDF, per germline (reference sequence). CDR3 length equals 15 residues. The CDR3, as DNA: TGTGCCACCAGCAGAGATCTATCTCGGGGGACAGAAGCTTTCTTT. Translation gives CATSRDLSRGTEAFF.

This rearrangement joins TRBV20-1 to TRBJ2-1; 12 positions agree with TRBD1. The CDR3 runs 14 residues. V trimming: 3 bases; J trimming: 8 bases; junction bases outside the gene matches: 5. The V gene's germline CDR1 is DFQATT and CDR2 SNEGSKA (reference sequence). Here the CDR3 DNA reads TGCAGTGCTAGGAGTGGGACAGGGGGCGATGAGCAGTTCTTC. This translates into CSARSGTGGDEQFF.